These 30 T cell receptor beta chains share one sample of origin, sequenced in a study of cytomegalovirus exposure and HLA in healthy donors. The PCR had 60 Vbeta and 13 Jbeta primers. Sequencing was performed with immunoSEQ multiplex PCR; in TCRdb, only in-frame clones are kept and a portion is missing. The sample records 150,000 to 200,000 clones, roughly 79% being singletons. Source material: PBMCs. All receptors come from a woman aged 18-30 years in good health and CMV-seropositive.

CDR3 protein: CASSESLLEAFF. DNA of the CDR3: TGTGCCAGCAGTGAAAGCCTGCTTGAAGCTTTCTTT. This chain joins TRBV2 and TRBJ1-1, with D hard to call. Trimming cost V 2 bases and J 7 bases, with 8 bases left between them. The CDR3 has 12 residues. Germline CDR1 reads SNHLY; CDR2 reads FYNNEI.

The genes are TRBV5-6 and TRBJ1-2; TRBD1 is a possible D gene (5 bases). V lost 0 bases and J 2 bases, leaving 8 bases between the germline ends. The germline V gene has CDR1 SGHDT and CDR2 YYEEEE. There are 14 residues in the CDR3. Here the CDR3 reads CASSLGTKNYGYTF. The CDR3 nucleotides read TGTGCCAGCAGCTTGGGGACAAAGAACTATGGCTACACCTTC. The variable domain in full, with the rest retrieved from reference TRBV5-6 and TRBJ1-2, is DAGVTQSPTHLIKTRGQQVTLRCSPKSGHDTVSWYQQALGQGPQFIFQYYEEEERQRGNFPDRFSGHQFPNYSSELNVNALLLGDSALYLCASSLGTKNYGYTFGSGTRLTVV.

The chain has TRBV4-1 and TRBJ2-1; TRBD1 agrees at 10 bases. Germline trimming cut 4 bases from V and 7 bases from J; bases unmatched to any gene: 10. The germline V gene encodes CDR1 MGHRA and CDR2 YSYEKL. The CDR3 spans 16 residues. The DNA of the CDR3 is TGCGCCAGCAGCCTGCCGGGACAGGGGAAGGGAAATGAGCAGTTCTTC. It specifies CASSLPGQGKGNEQFF.

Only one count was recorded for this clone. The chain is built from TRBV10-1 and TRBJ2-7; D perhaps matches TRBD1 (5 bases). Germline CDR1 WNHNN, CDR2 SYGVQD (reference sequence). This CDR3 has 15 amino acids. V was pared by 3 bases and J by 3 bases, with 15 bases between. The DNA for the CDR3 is TGCGCCAGCAGTGAAGGGGCGGTGGGTAGCTACGAGCAGTACTTC. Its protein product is CASSEGAVGSYEQYF.

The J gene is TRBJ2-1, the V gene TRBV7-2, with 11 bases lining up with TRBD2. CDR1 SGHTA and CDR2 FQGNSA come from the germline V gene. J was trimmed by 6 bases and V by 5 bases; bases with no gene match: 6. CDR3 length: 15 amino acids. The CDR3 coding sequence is TGTGCCAGCAGCCTACTAGCGGGGGCCCTCAATGAGCAGTTCTTC. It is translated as CASSLLAGALNEQFF. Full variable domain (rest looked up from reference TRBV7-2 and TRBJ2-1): GAGVSQSPSNKVTEKGKDVELRCDPISGHTALYWYRQSLGQGLEFLIYFQGNSAPDKSGLPSDRFSAERTGGSVSTLTIQRTQQEDSAVYLCASSLLAGALNEQFFGPGTRLTVL.

As DNA, the CDR3 is TGTGCCAGCAGTTTACAGGGGGACCATCGGCCCCAGCATTTT. Translated, it gives CASSLQGDHRPQHF. This chain connects TRBV27 to TRBJ1-5; 7 positions agree with TRBD1. The CDR3 sequence is 14 residues long. Unmatched junction bases numbered 7, after V lost 2 bases and J lost 9 bases. The V gene's germline CDR1 is MNHEY and CDR2 SMNVEV (reference sequence).

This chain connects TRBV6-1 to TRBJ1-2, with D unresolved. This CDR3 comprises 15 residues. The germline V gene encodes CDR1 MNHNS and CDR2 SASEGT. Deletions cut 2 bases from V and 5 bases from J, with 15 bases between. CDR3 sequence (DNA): TGTGCCAGCAGTGAACGGTCTGTGTACTTTTATGGCTACACCTTC. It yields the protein CASSERSVYFYGYTF.

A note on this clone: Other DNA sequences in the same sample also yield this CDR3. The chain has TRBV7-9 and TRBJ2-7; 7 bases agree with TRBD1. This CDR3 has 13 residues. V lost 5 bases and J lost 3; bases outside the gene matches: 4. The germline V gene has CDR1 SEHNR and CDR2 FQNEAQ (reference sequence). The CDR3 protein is CASSLTGDYEQYF. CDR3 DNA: TGTGCCAGCAGCCTAACAGGGGACTACGAGCAGTACTTC.

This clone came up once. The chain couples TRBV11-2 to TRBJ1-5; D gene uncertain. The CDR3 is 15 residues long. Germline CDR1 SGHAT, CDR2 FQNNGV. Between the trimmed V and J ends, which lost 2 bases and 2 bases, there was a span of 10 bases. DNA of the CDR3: TGTGCCAGCAGCTTACAAGAGGGTGGCAATCAGCCCCAGCATTTT. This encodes CASSLQEGGNQPQHF.

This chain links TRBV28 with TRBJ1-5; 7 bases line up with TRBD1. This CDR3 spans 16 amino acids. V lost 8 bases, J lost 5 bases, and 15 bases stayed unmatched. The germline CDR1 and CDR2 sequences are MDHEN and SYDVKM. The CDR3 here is CASYEGAPAPHQPQHF. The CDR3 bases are TGTGCCAGCTACGAGGGGGCCCCGGCCCCCCATCAGCCCCAGCATTTT.

The CDR3 reads CASSLTGTGSMNTEAFF. Written as DNA, the CDR3 is TGTGCCAGCAGCTTAACCGGGACAGGGAGCATGAACACTGAAGCTTTCTTT. The chain uses TRBV7-3 and TRBJ1-1; 9 positions agree with TRBD1. This CDR3 is built from 17 residues. With V trimmed by 0 bases and J by 0 bases, 5 bases remained unmatched. Per germline, CDR1 SGHTA and CDR2 FQGTGA.

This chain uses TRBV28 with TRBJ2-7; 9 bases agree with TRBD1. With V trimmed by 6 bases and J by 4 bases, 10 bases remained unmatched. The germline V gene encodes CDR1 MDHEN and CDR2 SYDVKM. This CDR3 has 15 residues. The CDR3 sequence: CASRKTGTGSYEQYF. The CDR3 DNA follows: TGTGCCAGCAGGAAAACCGGGACAGGGTCTTACGAGCAGTACTTC.

CDR3 bases: TGCAGCGCACGACAGGCACTTAGCACAGATACGCAGTATTTT. Its protein product is CSARQALSTDTQYF. The chain combines TRBV29-1 with TRBJ2-3, with D possibly TRBD1 on 6 matching bases. This CDR3 spans 14 amino acids. Trimming shortened V by 7 bases and J by 0 bases, and 14 bases separated the two germline ends. Germline CDR1 reads SQVTM; CDR2 reads ANQGSEA.

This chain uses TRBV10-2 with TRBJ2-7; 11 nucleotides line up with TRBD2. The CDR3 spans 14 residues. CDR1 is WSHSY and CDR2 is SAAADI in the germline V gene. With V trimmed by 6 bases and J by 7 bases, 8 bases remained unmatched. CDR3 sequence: CASRGSGGASEQYF. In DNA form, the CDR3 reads TGCGCCAGCAGGGGTAGCGGGGGGGCGTCGGAGCAGTACTTC.

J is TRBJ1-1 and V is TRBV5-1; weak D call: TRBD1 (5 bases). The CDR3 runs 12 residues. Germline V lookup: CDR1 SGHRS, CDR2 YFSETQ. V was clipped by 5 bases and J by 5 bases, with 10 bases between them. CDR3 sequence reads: CASRAEGTEAFF. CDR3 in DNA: TGCGCCAGCAGGGCGGAGGGGACTGAAGCTTTCTTT.

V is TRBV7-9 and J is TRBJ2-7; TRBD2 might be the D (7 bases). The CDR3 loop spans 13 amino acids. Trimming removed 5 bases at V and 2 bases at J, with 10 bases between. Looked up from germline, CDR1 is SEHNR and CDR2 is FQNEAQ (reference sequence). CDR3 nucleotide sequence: TGTGCCAGCAGCCGGGGGGCCCCCTACGAGCAGTACTTC. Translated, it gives CASSRGAPYEQYF.

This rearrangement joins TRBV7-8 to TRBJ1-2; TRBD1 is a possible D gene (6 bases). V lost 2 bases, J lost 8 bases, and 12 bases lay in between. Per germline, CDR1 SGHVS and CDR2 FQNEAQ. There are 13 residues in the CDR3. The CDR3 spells CASSLKQDSGYTF. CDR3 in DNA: TGTGCCAGCAGCTTAAAGCAGGACAGCGGCTACACCTTC.

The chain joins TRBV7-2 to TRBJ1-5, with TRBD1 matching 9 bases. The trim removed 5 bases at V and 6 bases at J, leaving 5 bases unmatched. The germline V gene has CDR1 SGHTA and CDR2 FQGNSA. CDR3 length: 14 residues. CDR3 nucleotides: TGTGCCAGCAGCCCCCGGGACAGGGTTCAGCCCCAGCATTTT. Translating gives CASSPRDRVQPQHF.

The CDR3 sequence is CASIPTPGGRETQYF. The DNA for the CDR3 is TGTGCCAGCATCCCCACCCCAGGGGGCCGGGAGACCCAGTACTTC. The V gene is TRBV5-5, the J gene TRBJ2-5; 8 bases fit TRBD1. Germline V lookup: CDR1 SGHKS, CDR2 YYEKEE (reference sequence). J gave up 5 bases and V 6 bases, and 12 bases lay outside the gene matches. There are 15 residues in the CDR3.

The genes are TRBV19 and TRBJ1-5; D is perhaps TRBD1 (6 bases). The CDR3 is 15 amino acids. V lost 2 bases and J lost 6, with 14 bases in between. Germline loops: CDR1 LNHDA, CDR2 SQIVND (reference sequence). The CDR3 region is CASSIYSGGGQPQHF. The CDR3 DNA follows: TGTGCCAGTAGTATATATTCGGGGGGCGGTCAGCCCCAGCATTTT.

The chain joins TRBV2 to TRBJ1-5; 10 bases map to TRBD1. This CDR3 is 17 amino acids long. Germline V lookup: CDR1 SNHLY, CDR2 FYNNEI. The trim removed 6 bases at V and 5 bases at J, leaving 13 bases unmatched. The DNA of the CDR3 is TGTGCCAGCAGAACTGAAAGGGGACAGGGGAGGGATCAGCCCCAGCATTTT. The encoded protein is CASRTERGQGRDQPQHF.

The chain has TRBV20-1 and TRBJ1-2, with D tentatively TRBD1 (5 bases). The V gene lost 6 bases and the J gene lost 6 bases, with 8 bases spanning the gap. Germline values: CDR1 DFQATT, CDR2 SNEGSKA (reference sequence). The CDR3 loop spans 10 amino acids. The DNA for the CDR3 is TGCAGTGCGCAGGACAATGGCTACACCTTC. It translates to CSAQDNGYTF.

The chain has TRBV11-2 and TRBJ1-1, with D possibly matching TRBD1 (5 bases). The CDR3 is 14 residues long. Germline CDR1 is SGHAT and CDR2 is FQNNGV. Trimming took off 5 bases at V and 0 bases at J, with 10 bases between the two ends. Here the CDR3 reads CASSRQIMNTEAFF. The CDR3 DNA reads TGTGCCAGCAGCCGACAGATTATGAACACTGAAGCTTTCTTT.

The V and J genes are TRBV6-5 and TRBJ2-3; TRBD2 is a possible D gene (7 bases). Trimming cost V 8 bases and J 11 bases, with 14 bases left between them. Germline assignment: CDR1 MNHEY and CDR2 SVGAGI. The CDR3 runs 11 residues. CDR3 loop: CASGLGGGQYF. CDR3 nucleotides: TGTGCCAGCGGTCTGGGAGGGGGGCAGTATTTT.

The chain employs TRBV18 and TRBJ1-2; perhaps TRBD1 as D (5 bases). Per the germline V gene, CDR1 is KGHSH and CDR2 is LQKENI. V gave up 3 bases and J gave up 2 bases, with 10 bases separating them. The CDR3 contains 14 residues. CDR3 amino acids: CASSPAGKNYGYTF. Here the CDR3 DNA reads TGTGCCAGCTCACCCGCAGGGAAAAACTATGGCTACACCTTC.

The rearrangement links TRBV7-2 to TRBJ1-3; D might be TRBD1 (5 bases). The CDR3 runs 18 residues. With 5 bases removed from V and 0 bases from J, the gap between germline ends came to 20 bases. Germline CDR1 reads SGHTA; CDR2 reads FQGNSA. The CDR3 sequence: CASSPGQGGSLSGNTIYF. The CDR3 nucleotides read TGTGCCAGCAGCCCTGGGCAGGGAGGCTCTCTCTCTGGAAACACCATATATTTT.

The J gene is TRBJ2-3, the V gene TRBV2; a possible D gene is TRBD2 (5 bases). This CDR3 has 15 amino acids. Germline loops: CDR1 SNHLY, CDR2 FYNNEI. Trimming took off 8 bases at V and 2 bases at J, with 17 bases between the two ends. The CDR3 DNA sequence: TGTGCCAGCCAGGATCCGGAGGCCTCCACAGATACGCAGTATTTT. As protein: CASQDPEASTDTQYF.

In DNA, the CDR3 is TGCAGCGTTGCGGGGGACAGGGTGGTCGGCTATGGCTACACCTTC. Amino acid sequence: CSVAGDRVVGYGYTF. The chain joins TRBV29-1 to TRBJ1-2; 9 bases align to TRBD1. The CDR3 sequence is 15 residues long. The junction had 10 bases not matched to a gene; V was cut back by 4 bases and J by 4 bases. Germline CDR1 is SQVTM and CDR2 is ANQGSEA.

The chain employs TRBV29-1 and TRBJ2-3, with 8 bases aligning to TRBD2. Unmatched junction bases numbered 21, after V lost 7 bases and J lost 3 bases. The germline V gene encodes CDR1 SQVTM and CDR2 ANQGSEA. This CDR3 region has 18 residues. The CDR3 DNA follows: TGCAGCGCAGCCCCGCGGGGGGCCCTATCACAACCAACAGATACGCAGTATTTT. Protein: CSAAPRGALSQPTDTQYF.

The CDR3 sequence: CASSFKPGQGHGYTF. The CDR3 DNA reads TGTGCCAGCAGCTTCAAGCCGGGACAGGGGCATGGCTACACCTTC. This chain connects TRBV7-9 to TRBJ1-2; 10 bases align to TRBD1. The CDR3 runs 15 residues. Germline V CDR1 and CDR2: SEHNR, FQNEAQ (reference sequence). Trimming removed 3 bases from V and 6 bases from J; junction bases left unmatched: 7.